The 32 T cell receptor beta chains presented below share a single source sample, sequenced in a study of shared clonotypes between healthy human individuals. The protocol was immunoSEQ multiplex PCR, while the TCRdb copy is restricted to in-frame clones and leaves out a portion. The sample lists more than 2,000,000 clones, approximately 93% seen once, with roughly 0.36% in the top ten. The sample was naive CD4+ T cells from PBMCs. Subset given: CD45RA+ positively selected. The receptors derive from a man in his late teens or twenties in good health. Some clones in this sample may be carry-over from other donors' samples.

The CDR3 nucleotides are TGTGCCAGTAGTATGGGTTGGGGGAATGCGGAGTGGCAGTTCTTC. Translating gives CASSMGWGNAEWQFF. The gene calls are TRBV19 and TRBJ2-1; TRBD1 or TRBD2 may be the D gene (5 bases each). Germline lookup yields CDR1 LNHDA and CDR2 SQIVND (reference sequence). The CDR3 contains 15 residues. Trimming removed 3 bases at V and 12 bases at J, with 21 bases between.

The V call is TRBV11-1, the J call TRBJ2-2, with D unclear. The CDR3 spans 15 residues. CDR1 SGHAT and CDR2 FQDESV come from the germline V gene (reference sequence). Trimming stripped 1 base from V and 3 bases from J, with 9 bases between. CDR3 sequence (DNA): TGTGCCAGCAGCTTAGGGGTTTGGGACACCGGGGAGCTGTTTTTT. As protein: CASSLGVWDTGELFF.

The rearrangement uses TRBV14 and TRBJ2-1; 13 nucleotides agree with TRBD2. This CDR3 comprises 18 residues. Looked up from germline, CDR1 is SGHDN and CDR2 is FVKESK. Trimming removed 4 bases from V and 2 bases from J; junction bases left unmatched: 8. For the CDR3, the DNA is TGTGCCAGCAGCCCCCCGGGACTAGCGGGGCTGACCTACAATGAGCAGTTCTTC. This gives the protein CASSPPGLAGLTYNEQFF.

This clone occurred once. Written as DNA, the CDR3 is TGTGCCAGCAGCGCCCTGGGGGACTCCTACGAGCAGTACTTC. Amino acids: CASSALGDSYEQYF. This chain joins TRBV6-1 and TRBJ2-7, with D perhaps TRBD1 or TRBD2 (5 bases each). Germline V gene data show CDR1 as MNHNS and CDR2 as SASEGT. The CDR3 covers 14 residues. V dropped 6 bases and J dropped 0 bases, with 12 bases sitting between them.

This chain uses TRBV6-1 with TRBJ2-5; TRBD1 matches at 8 bases. Germline CDR1 reads MNHNS; CDR2 reads SASEGT. The CDR3 length is 15 residues. V gave up 6 bases and J gave up 1 base; unmatched junction bases: 7. CDR3 amino acids: CASRPYDRGQETQYF. Written as DNA, the CDR3 is TGTGCCAGCAGGCCCTACGACAGGGGCCAAGAGACCCAGTACTTC.

This chain links TRBV15 with TRBJ2-2, with unresolved D. CDR1 LNHNV and CDR2 YYDKDF come from the germline V gene (reference sequence). The CDR3 covers 14 residues. Trimming stripped 0 bases from V and 6 bases from J, with 8 bases between. The CDR3 region is CATSRDMSPGELFF. In DNA, the CDR3 is TGTGCCACCAGCAGAGATATGTCGCCCGGGGAGCTGTTTTTT.

The chain employs TRBV7-3 and TRBJ2-2, with TRBD2 identical over 10 bases. Germline values: CDR1 SGHTA, CDR2 FQGTGA. The CDR3 totals 16 residues. V shed 5 bases, J shed 4 bases, and the junction held 7 bases outside the gene matches. CDR3 region: CASSEIAGGGTGELFF. The CDR3, as DNA: TGTGCCAGCAGCGAAATAGCGGGAGGTGGCACCGGGGAGCTGTTTTTT.

The chain employs TRBV9 and TRBJ1-2, with no clear D. CDR1 is SGDLS, CDR2 YYNGEE, per germline. This CDR3 spans 15 amino acids. Trimming removed 0 bases at V and 2 bases at J, with 11 bases between. CDR3 sequence reads: CASSVEPVFNYGYTF. For the CDR3, the DNA is TGTGCCAGCAGCGTAGAACCGGTTTTCAACTATGGCTACACCTTC. The full variable domain, rest sourced from reference TRBV9 and TRBJ1-2, is DSGVTQTPKHLITATGQRVTLRCSPRSGDLSVYWYQQSLDQGLQFLIQYYNGEERAKGNILERFSAQQFPDLHSELNLSSLELGDSALYFCASSVEPVFNYGYTFGSGTRLTVV.

The chain recombines TRBV2 with TRBJ1-4; 7 bases are a match to TRBD1. From germline, CDR1 is SNHLY and CDR2 FYNNEI. This CDR3 has 14 residues. V lost 4 bases to trimming and J lost 4 bases; unmatched junction nucleotides: 3. CDR3 in amino acids: CASSATGFNEKLFF. CDR3 sequence (DNA): TGTGCCAGCAGTGCGACAGGGTTTAATGAAAAACTGTTTTTT.

The chain couples TRBV28 to TRBJ2-1; no reliable D call. The V end was cut by 7 bases, the J end by 4 bases, with 5 bases between. This CDR3 spans 11 amino acids. From germline, CDR1 is MDHEN and CDR2 SYDVKM. The CDR3 spells CASTLYNEQFF. The CDR3 bases are TGTGCCAGCACTCTTTACAATGAGCAGTTCTTC.

J is TRBJ2-3 and V is TRBV28, with 7 bases fitting TRBD2. The trim removed 2 bases at V and 9 bases at J, leaving 11 bases unmatched. CDR1 is MDHEN, CDR2 SYDVKM, per germline. The CDR3 covers 15 residues. Here the CDR3 reads CASSLIGTTRDTQYF. CDR3 DNA: TGTGCCAGCAGTTTAATAGGGACTACAAGGGACACGCAGTATTTT.

The V call is TRBV28, the J call TRBJ1-2, with D unresolved. The V and J ends lost 5 bases and 2 bases respectively, with 15 bases between them. Germline CDR1 reads MDHEN; CDR2 reads SYDVKM. This CDR3 is built from 15 residues. The CDR3 spells CASSAPLRANYGYTF. The CDR3 DNA reads as TGTGCCAGCAGTGCTCCGCTCCGGGCAAACTATGGCTACACCTTC.

The rearrangement joins TRBV28 to TRBJ1-1, with a possible D match to TRBD1 (5 bases). The V gene lost 6 bases and the J gene lost 6 bases, with 17 bases spanning the gap. Germline V gene sequence: CDR1 MDHEN, CDR2 SYDVKM. The CDR3 is 14 amino acids. CDR3 sequence: CASRWGEGRAEAFF. The CDR3 bases are TGTGCCAGCAGGTGGGGAGAGGGGAGGGCTGAAGCTTTCTTT. The full variable domain, rest sourced from reference TRBV28 and TRBJ1-1, is DVKVTQSSRYLVKRTGEKVFLECVQDMDHENMFWYRQDPGLGLRLIYFSYDVKMKEKGDIPEGYSVSREKKERFSLILESASTNQTSMYLCASRWGEGRAEAFFGQGTRLTVV.

The gene calls are TRBV5-1 and TRBJ1-4; 8 bases map to TRBD1. CDR1 is SGHRS and CDR2 is YFSETQ in the germline V gene. Germline trimming cut 0 bases from V and 3 bases from J; bases unmatched to any gene: 4. This CDR3 spans 16 amino acids. The chain's CDR3 is CASSLGGQGANEKLFF. DNA of the CDR3: TGCGCCAGCAGCTTGGGCGGACAGGGCGCTAATGAAAAACTGTTTTTT.

This chain uses TRBV30 with TRBJ2-7; possible D gene TRBD2, 5 bases. Germline V gene lookup returns CDR1 GTSNPN and CDR2 SVGIG (reference sequence). Between the trimmed V and J ends, which lost 6 bases and 2 bases, there was a span of 11 bases. The CDR3 totals 12 residues. CDR3 bases: TGTGCCTGCGAATCCGGGACCTACGAGCAGTACTTC. Its protein is CACESGTYEQYF. Full variable domain (rest looked up from reference TRBV30 and TRBJ2-7): SQTIHQWPATLVQPVGSPLSLECTVEGTSNPNLYWYRQAAGRGLQLLFYSVGIGQISSEVPQNLSASRPQDRQFILSSKKLLLSDSGFYLCACESGTYEQYFGPGTRLTVT.

A remark on this clone: The same CDR3 arises from other DNA sequences in this sample as well. This sequence joins TRBV9 and TRBJ2-5; no clear D. Germline V CDR1 and CDR2: SGDLS, YYNGEE. Trimming took 0 bases from V and 4 from J, leaving 7 bases between them. The CDR3 sequence is 13 residues long. CDR3 sequence: CASSVGLGETQYF. In DNA form, the CDR3 reads TGTGCCAGCAGCGTAGGGTTAGGAGAGACCCAGTACTTC. The variable domain in full, completed from reference TRBV9 and TRBJ2-5, reads DSGVTQTPKHLITATGQRVTLRCSPRSGDLSVYWYQQSLDQGLQFLIQYYNGEERAKGNILERFSAQQFPDLHSELNLSSLELGDSALYFCASSVGLGETQYFGPGTRLLVL.

The chain has TRBV18 and TRBJ1-3; D is unclear. Looked up from germline, CDR1 is KGHSH and CDR2 is LQKENI. The CDR3 is 17 amino acids. Trimming stripped 2 bases from V and 0 bases from J, with 14 bases between. CDR3 region: CASSPYQAANSGNTIYF. The CDR3 DNA sequence: TGTGCCAGCTCACCATATCAAGCCGCGAACTCTGGAAACACCATATATTTT.

The V gene is TRBV28, the J gene TRBJ2-5, with a weak D call TRBD1 (5 bases). Between the trimmed V and J ends, which lost 3 bases and 5 bases, there was a span of 13 bases. Germline V lookup: CDR1 MDHEN, CDR2 SYDVKM. CDR3 length: 14 residues. The CDR3 loop reads CASSFDSLGETQYF. The CDR3 DNA sequence: TGTGCCAGCAGTTTCGACAGCCTCGGCGAGACCCAGTACTTC.

The chain joins TRBV5-4 to TRBJ1-1; 10 nucleotides match TRBD1. J gave up 4 bases and V 0 bases, and 6 bases lay outside the gene matches. CDR3 length: 16 amino acids. The germline CDR1 and CDR2 sequences are SGHNT and YYREEE (reference sequence). The CDR3 bases are TGTGCCAGCAGCTTGGGGCGGGGACAGGGGATCACTGAAGCTTTCTTT. It specifies CASSLGRGQGITEAFF. Using reference TRBV5-4 and TRBJ1-1 for the parts outside the CDR3, the full variable domain is ETGVTQSPTHLIKTRGQQVTLRCSSQSGHNTVSWYQQALGQGPQFIFQYYREEENGRGNFPPRFSGLQFPNYSSELNVNALELDDSALYLCASSLGRGQGITEAFFGQGTRLTVV.

The chain has TRBV2 and TRBJ1-2, with D perhaps TRBD1 (5 bases). This CDR3 contains 15 residues. Germline lookup yields CDR1 SNHLY and CDR2 FYNNEI. Trimming took off 6 bases at V and 0 bases at J, with 14 bases between the two ends. CDR3 nucleotides: TGTGCCAGCAGGGGGGACGGCGTGGCTAACTATGGCTACACCTTC. Amino acid sequence: CASRGDGVANYGYTF.

V usage is TRBV7-3 and J usage is TRBJ1-2; D perhaps matches TRBD1 (5 bases). This CDR3 spans 13 amino acids. Germline-derived CDR1 and CDR2 are SGHTA and FQGTGA. V was pared by 4 bases and J by 7 bases, with 13 bases between. CDR3 nucleotides: TGTGCCAGCAGCTCCCTAGCGGGGACTGGCTACACCTTC. This codes for CASSSLAGTGYTF. Combining the CDR3 with reference TRBV7-3 and TRBJ1-2 gives the whole variable domain GAGVSQTPSNKVTEKGKYVELRCDPISGHTALYWYRQSLGQGPEFLIYFQGTGAADDSGLPNDRFFAVRPEGSVSTLKIQRTERGDSAVYLCASSSLAGTGYTFGSGTRLTVV.

J is TRBJ1-1 and V is TRBV28; tentative D call: TRBD1 (6 bases). Germline CDR1 is MDHEN and CDR2 is SYDVKM. The CDR3 has 15 residues. The V end was cut by 6 bases, the J end by 0 bases, with 14 bases between. The CDR3 nucleotides read TGTGCCAGCAGCCCCACACAGGGCCTGAACACTGAAGCTTTCTTT. It codes for CASSPTQGLNTEAFF.

The CDR3 DNA follows: TGTGCCAGCAGGAACTCCGGGACAGGGGTTCGCGAGCAGTACTTC. This gives the protein CASRNSGTGVREQYF. This chain links TRBV2 with TRBJ2-7, with TRBD1 matching 10 bases. The CDR3 totals 15 residues. The ends lost 6 bases at V and 6 bases at J; junction bases unmatched: 11. Germline V gives CDR1 SNHLY, CDR2 FYNNEI.

The rearrangement links TRBV28 to TRBJ2-7; unclear D gene. CDR3 length: 12 residues. The germline V gene encodes CDR1 MDHEN and CDR2 SYDVKM. V was trimmed by 7 bases and J by 1 base, leaving 8 bases between them. CDR3 bases: TGTGCCAGCACCGCCCAATCCTACGAGCAGTACTTC. Translating it yields CASTAQSYEQYF.

This rearrangement joins TRBV10-2 to TRBJ1-5; D gene unclear. Per germline, CDR1 WSHSY and CDR2 SAAADI. The CDR3 length is 16 residues. The V end was cut by 0 bases, the J end by 6 bases, with 15 bases between. The CDR3 bases are TGCGCCAGCAGTGAGTCGTTTGGACTGGCGGGTCAGCCCCAGCATTTT. It translates to CASSESFGLAGQPQHF.

The chain couples TRBV4-3 to TRBJ2-7; D may be TRBD2 (5 bases). The germline CDR1 and CDR2 sequences are LGHNA and YSLEER. V shed 0 bases and J shed 5 bases, with 8 bases lying between them. The CDR3 is 13 residues long. As DNA, the CDR3 is TGCGCCAGCAGCCAAGACCCCGGGGACGAGCAGTACTTC. Translation: CASSQDPGDEQYF.

The rearrangement uses TRBV28 and TRBJ1-2; TRBD1 agrees at 7 bases. The CDR3 covers 14 residues. Germline V gives CDR1 MDHEN, CDR2 SYDVKM. Germline trimming cut 6 bases from V and 2 bases from J; bases unmatched to any gene: 6. The CDR3 region has the DNA TGTGCCAGCAGGGAGGGGGCATCCAACTATGGCTACACCTTC. Amino acid sequence: CASREGASNYGYTF.

The chain links TRBV7-9 to TRBJ1-1, with 7 positions matching TRBD1. CDR1 and CDR2 (germline): SEHNR, FQNEAQ (reference sequence). The CDR3 loop spans 16 amino acids. The V segment lost 1 base and the J segment 0 bases; nucleotides outside the gene matches: 5. The DNA of the CDR3 is TGTGCCAGCAGCTTAGGAGGGACAGTCATGAACACTGAAGCTTTCTTT. Its translation: CASSLGGTVMNTEAFF.

This rearrangement joins TRBV7-2 to TRBJ1-2, with D maybe TRBD1 (5 bases). From germline, CDR1 is SGHTA and CDR2 FQGNSA. The V end lost 3 bases, the J end lost 2 bases, and 10 bases lay between the germline ends. This CDR3 has 14 amino acids. The CDR3 DNA follows: TGTGCCAGCAGCTTTGCAGGGCCAAACTATGGCTACACCTTC. Translated: CASSFAGPNYGYTF.

The chain uses TRBV28 and TRBJ2-3; possibly TRBD1 for D (6 bases). This CDR3 contains 15 residues. The ends were cut back, 7 bases at V and 3 bases at J, with 17 bases in the middle. CDR1 MDHEN and CDR2 SYDVKM come from the germline V gene. As DNA, the CDR3 is TGTGCCAGCAATATCGGGACACCCAGGACAGATACGCAGTATTTT. This gives the protein CASNIGTPRTDTQYF. Full variable domain (remainder filled in from reference TRBV28 and TRBJ2-3): DVKVTQSSRYLVKRTGEKVFLECVQDMDHENMFWYRQDPGLGLRLIYFSYDVKMKEKGDIPEGYSVSREKKERFSLILESASTNQTSMYLCASNIGTPRTDTQYFGPGTRLTVL.

The chain employs TRBV11-2 and TRBJ2-2, with D perhaps TRBD1 (5 bases). The CDR3 covers 15 residues. Germline V gene sequence: CDR1 SGHAT, CDR2 FQNNGV. The ends were cut back, 7 bases at V and 4 bases at J, with 16 bases in the middle. The CDR3 nucleotides read TGTGCCAGCAAGGTCACAGCAGGGATCACCGGGGAGCTGTTTTTT. Amino acids: CASKVTAGITGELFF.

The chain uses TRBV7-2 and TRBJ2-7, with D possibly matching TRBD2 (5 bases). The V end lost 3 bases, the J end lost 1 base, and 13 bases lay between the germline ends. Germline loops: CDR1 SGHTA, CDR2 FQGNSA. CDR3 length equals 15 residues. This CDR3 reads CASSLGGYGSYEQYF. The CDR3 region has the DNA TGTGCCAGCAGCTTGGGCGGGTACGGGTCCTACGAGCAGTACTTC. Supplemented by reference TRBV7-2 and TRBJ2-7, the full variable domain reads GAGVSQSPSNKVTEKGKDVELRCDPISGHTALYWYRQSLGQGLEFLIYFQGNSAPDKSGLPSDRFSAERTGGSVSTLTIQRTQQEDSAVYLCASSLGGYGSYEQYFGPGTRLTVT.